This TCR beta chain was captured by sequencing in a study of neoadjuvant nivolumab and ipilimumab in lung cancer. General study points: Only two of four nivolumab-treated tumors gained richness and clonality by surgery. TCR clonality did not significantly correlate with pathologic tumor regression. Pretherapy blood TCR richness correlated positively with resected tumor richness.

As for this clone: Its matching antigen is unknown.

Only in-frame clones appear in the TCRdb table, and some are missing; sequencing was by immunoSEQ multiplex PCR. Of 5,000 to 6,500 clones listed, less than 75% are singletons. The CDR3 loop spans 13 amino acids. V was shortened by 7 bases and J by 4 bases, with 13 bases between the two germline ends. Germline V gene sequence: CDR1 SNHLY, CDR2 FYNNEI. The chain links TRBV2 to TRBJ1-2; no definite D call. This clonotype originated in an adult with non-small cell lung cancer. The sample here was tumor tissue, taken after neoadjuvant nivolumab, alone or with ipilimumab, at or shortly before surgery. As DNA, the CDR3 is TGTGCCAGCAAGGCAGCTGAGGGCTATGGCTACACCTTC. The encoded protein is CASKAAEGYGYTF.